Presented here are 20 T cell receptor beta chains from one specimen sequenced in a study of shared clonotypes between healthy human individuals. Using immunoSEQ multiplex PCR, the repertoire was profiled, and TCRdb retains in-frame clones only, with some absent. The sample carries some 1 million clones, around 74% recorded once. Material for sequencing was memory CD4+ T cells sorted from blood. The subset here: CD45RA-negative fraction. Receptor source: a man aged 18 to 29 in good health.

The CDR3, as DNA: TGTGCCAGCAGCGTAGACGGCTCTGGGGCCAACGTCCTGACTTTC. The encoded protein is CASSVDGSGANVLTF. The chain couples TRBV9 to TRBJ2-6; no clear D gene. Trimming left V 0 bases short and J 0 bases short, with 4 bases between. The CDR3 loop spans 15 amino acids. The V gene's germline CDR1 is SGDLS and CDR2 YYNGEE.

The J gene is TRBJ1-1, the V gene TRBV7-9; tentative D call: TRBD1 (5 bases). The V end was cut by 5 bases, the J end by 4 bases, with 23 bases between. Per the germline V gene, CDR1 is SEHNR and CDR2 is FQNEAQ (reference sequence). CDR3 size: 17 residues. Here the CDR3 DNA reads TGTGCCAGCAGCCCACAACCGGGACTTCGTTTGAGCACTGAAGCTTTCTTT. Its translation is CASSPQPGLRLSTEAFF.

This clone was found many times. The chain recombines TRBV2 with TRBJ1-4, with 7 nucleotides matching TRBD1. The CDR3 extends over 17 amino acids. The J segment lost 7 bases and the V segment lost 11 bases, leaving 22 bases of the junction unmatched. Germline V gives CDR1 SNHLY, CDR2 FYNNEI. The chain's CDR3 is CAGRTGLAQNRAEKLFF. In DNA form, the CDR3 reads TGTGCCGGAAGGACAGGACTTGCTCAGAATCGAGCTGAAAAACTGTTTTTT. Filled out from reference TRBV2 and TRBJ1-4, the complete variable domain reads EPEVTQTPSHQVTQMGQEVILRCVPISNHLYFYWYRQILGQKVEFLVSFYNNEISEKSEIFDDQFSVERPDGSNFTLKIRSTKLEDSAMYFCAGRTGLAQNRAEKLFFGSGTQLSVL.

The chain joins TRBV29-1 to TRBJ2-7; a possible D gene is TRBD1 (6 bases). CDR1 is SQVTM and CDR2 is ANQGSEA in the germline V gene. This CDR3 is built from 11 residues. The CDR3 loop reads CRDRPSYEQYF. CDR3 bases: TGCAGAGACAGGCCTTCCTACGAGCAGTACTTC.

This chain uses TRBV11-2 with TRBJ2-2; 8 bases fit TRBD1. Per the germline V gene, CDR1 is SGHAT and CDR2 is FQNNGV. The CDR3 totals 16 residues. Trimming at V came to 4 bases and at J to 1 base, leaving 5 bases not matched to a gene. The CDR3 sequence: CASSSQGARNTGELFF. The CDR3 bases are TGTGCCAGCAGCTCTCAGGGGGCGAGGAACACCGGGGAGCTGTTTTTT.

The rearrangement uses TRBV10-3 and TRBJ2-1, with 11 positions matching TRBD2. V shed 4 bases and J 9 bases; nucleotides not matched to a gene: 8. The CDR3 length is 15 residues. Germline values: CDR1 ENHRY, CDR2 SYGVKD. CDR3: CAISATSGANSEQFF. The CDR3 region has the DNA TGTGCCATCAGTGCGACTAGCGGGGCTAATAGTGAGCAGTTCTTC.

The rearrangement uses TRBV5-1 and TRBJ2-6, with D unresolved. V was shortened by 2 bases and J by 4 bases, with 7 bases between the two germline ends. The length of the CDR3 is 14 residues. CDR1 and CDR2 (germline): SGHRS, YFSETQ. The DNA for the CDR3 is TGCGCCAGCAGCTTAGGCGGAGGGGCCAACGTCCTGACTTTC. Translated: CASSLGGGANVLTF.

The count of this clone is one. This chain joins TRBV5-5 and TRBJ1-4; D is perhaps TRBD1 (6 bases). The CDR3 has 15 amino acids. CDR1 SGHKS and CDR2 YYEKEE come from the germline V gene (reference sequence). Trimming left V 1 base short and J 4 bases short, with 11 bases between. Here the CDR3 reads CASSLSQGSNEKLFF. In nucleotides, the CDR3 is TGTGCCAGCAGCTTGTCACAGGGAAGTAATGAAAAACTGTTTTTT.

CDR3 loop: CASSATPVTEAFF. The CDR3 DNA follows: TGTGCCAGCAGCGCAACCCCCGTGACTGAAGCTTTCTTT. The chain is built from TRBV5-6 and TRBJ1-1, with D uncertain. The CDR3 totals 13 residues. The V end was cut by 4 bases, the J end by 5 bases, with 12 bases between. Germline CDR1 and CDR2: SGHDT and YYEEEE.

Regarding this clone: This sample also contains other DNA sequences that code for the same CDR3. The chain recombines TRBV5-6 with TRBJ1-2; D gene unclear. There are 13 residues in the CDR3. Germline V gene data show CDR1 as SGHDT and CDR2 as YYEEEE. V was shortened by 4 bases and J by 1 base, with 8 bases between the two germline ends. The CDR3 nucleotides read TGTGCCAGCAGCCTTGACCGTAACTATGGCTACACCTTC. It specifies CASSLDRNYGYTF.

J is TRBJ2-3 and V is TRBV13, with D possibly being TRBD1 or TRBD2 (5 bases each). CDR1 PRHDT and CDR2 FYEKMQ come from the germline V gene (reference sequence). The CDR3 totals 16 residues. With 5 bases removed from V and 9 bases from J, the gap between germline ends came to 24 bases. The CDR3 coding sequence is TGTGCCAGCAGCATACCGTCTTCGCAATTGGGGGTAACGCAGTATTTT. Amino acid sequence: CASSIPSSQLGVTQYF.

This chain joins TRBV28 and TRBJ2-1; 9 nucleotides line up with TRBD2. The trim removed 1 base at V and 5 bases at J, leaving 3 bases unmatched. CDR1 and CDR2 (germline): MDHEN, SYDVKM. The CDR3 is made up of 15 amino acids. The CDR3 is CASSLYQRGDNEQFF. CDR3 nucleotide sequence: TGTGCCAGCAGTTTATACCAGCGGGGGGACAATGAGCAGTTCTTC.

This clone appeared once. Here the CDR3 DNA reads TGTGCCAGCAGTGATGGATCAGCAGGGCCCCAGCATTTT. This translates into CASSDGSAGPQHF. The V call is TRBV2, the J call TRBJ1-5, with D uncertain. Germline CDR1 is SNHLY and CDR2 is FYNNEI. CDR3 length: 13 amino acids. V lost 3 bases, J lost 9 bases, and 12 bases lay in between.

This clone showed up just a few times. CDR3 DNA sequence: TGTGCCTGGAGTAAGCTTAGAGACAATGAGCAGTTCTTC. It specifies CAWSKLRDNEQFF. The chain joins TRBV30 to TRBJ2-1; D unclear. Between the trimmed V and J ends, which lost 2 bases and 5 bases, there was a span of 10 bases. Germline values: CDR1 GTSNPN, CDR2 SVGIG (reference sequence). The CDR3 is 13 residues long. The full variable domain, rest sourced from reference TRBV30 and TRBJ2-1, is SQTIHQWPATLVQPVGSPLSLECTVEGTSNPNLYWYRQAAGRGLQLLFYSVGIGQISSEVPQNLSASRPQDRQFILSSKKLLLSDSGFYLCAWSKLRDNEQFFGPGTRLTVL.

The CDR3 DNA reads as TGCGCCAGCAGCACGGACGGGACAGGGGGCTACGAGCAGTACTTC. Its translation: CASSTDGTGGYEQYF. The genes are TRBV5-1 and TRBJ2-7, with 11 bases fitting TRBD1. This CDR3 has 15 residues. Trimming at V came to 4 bases and at J to 3 bases, leaving 6 bases not matched to a gene. Germline-derived CDR1 and CDR2 are SGHRS and YFSETQ.

The chain joins TRBV29-1 to TRBJ1-2, with TRBD1 matching over 7 bases. The CDR3 is 14 residues long. The trim removed 7 bases at V and 5 bases at J, leaving 13 bases unmatched. Germline V gene sequence: CDR1 SQVTM, CDR2 ANQGSEA. The DNA for the CDR3 is TGCAGCGCGGGAACCGGGACAGTACAATATGGCTACACCTTC. Its protein is CSAGTGTVQYGYTF.

The chain combines TRBV9 with TRBJ2-3; D perhaps matches TRBD2 (6 bases). The length of the CDR3 is 15 residues. Trimming left V 2 bases short and J 6 bases short, with 16 bases between. Per the germline V gene, CDR1 is SGDLS and CDR2 is YYNGEE. In nucleotides, the CDR3 is TGTGCCAGCAGCGTTAGCGGAGACCGCAGGGATACGCAGTATTTT. Its protein is CASSVSGDRRDTQYF.

V gene TRBV10-1 combines with J gene TRBJ2-5; 12 bases match TRBD1. CDR3 length: 16 residues. CDR1 WNHNN and CDR2 SYGVQD come from the germline V gene (reference sequence). The trim removed 6 bases at V and 4 bases at J, leaving 9 bases unmatched. The CDR3 spells CASSPGTGGGRETQYF. The CDR3 bases are TGCGCCAGCAGCCCCGGGACAGGGGGCGGGAGAGAGACCCAGTACTTC.

The chain employs TRBV2 and TRBJ1-1; maybe TRBD1 (5 bases). Trimming stripped 4 bases from V and 1 base from J, with 10 bases between. This CDR3 contains 14 residues. Germline V lookup: CDR1 SNHLY, CDR2 FYNNEI. The CDR3 region is CASSGWGTNTEAFF. The CDR3 DNA is TGTGCCAGCAGTGGATGGGGGACGAACACTGAAGCTTTCTTT.

A single count supports this clone. J is TRBJ2-7 and V is TRBV5-4, with D perhaps assigned TRBD1 or TRBD2 (5 bases each). Trimming pared 0 bases from V and 6 bases from J, leaving 13 bases between. Germline lookup yields CDR1 SGHNT and CDR2 YYREEE (reference sequence). This CDR3 spans 14 amino acids. In DNA, the CDR3 is TGTGCCAGCAGCTTGGGGGGGTACGTGGCCGAGCAGTACTTC. It encodes CASSLGGYVAEQYF.